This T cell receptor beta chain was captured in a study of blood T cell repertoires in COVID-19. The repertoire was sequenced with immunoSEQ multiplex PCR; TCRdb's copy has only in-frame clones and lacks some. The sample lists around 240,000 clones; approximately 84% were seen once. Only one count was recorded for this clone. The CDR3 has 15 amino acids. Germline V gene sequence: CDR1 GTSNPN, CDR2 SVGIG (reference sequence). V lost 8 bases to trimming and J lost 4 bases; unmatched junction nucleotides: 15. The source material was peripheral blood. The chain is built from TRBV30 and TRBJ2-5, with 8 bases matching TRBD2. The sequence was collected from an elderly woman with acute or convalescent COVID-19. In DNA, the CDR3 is TGTGCCGGGGCCCCACTAGCGGTCGCTGGAGAGACCCAGTACTTC. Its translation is CAGAPLAVAGETQYF.